The source of this T cell receptor (beta chain) is a study of regulatory T cells in long-lasting Graves disease. CDR1 is SGHTA and CDR2 is FQGTGA in the germline V gene. Between the trimmed V and J ends, which lost 5 bases and 5 bases, there was a span of 12 bases. This CDR3 spans 13 amino acids. Investigators prepared the TCR beta libraries by applying iRepertoire HTBI primers and Arm-PCR of CDR3 regions. TCRdb reprocessed the multiplex PCR reads via MiXCR and lists one record per CDR3 protein. The sample has about 620,000 distinct CDR3 sequences; 15% to 20% are singletons. Noted time point: newly diagnosed GD, antithyroid drugs for less than 3 months. RNA isolated from PBMCs was used to make the TCR library. This clonotype was seen repeatedly, ten times or more. These same records also appear under a second study, on T cells in Graves' hyperthyroidism and ophthalmopathy. As reported in that work: No progression to ophthalmopathy during 18 months of follow-up defined stable disease. The study used the HTBI primer set for a first-round RT-PCR of the TCR CDR3.

The chain couples TRBV7-3 to TRBJ1-2; possibly TRBD1 for D (6 bases). The sequenced sample was peripheral blood mononuclear cells (PBMCs), obtained at new diagnosis, from a patient treated with antithyroid drugs. This sequence originates from a woman in her 30s with Graves disease. This CDR3 is CASSTNQGYGYTF. As DNA, the CDR3 is TGTGCCAGCAGCACAAATCAGGGGTATGGCTACACCTTC.